Below, 24 T cell receptor beta chains from the same sample are listed, as sequenced in a study of cytomegalovirus exposure and HLA in healthy donors. Clones were sequenced by immunoSEQ multiplex PCR, and TCRdb holds only the in-frame ones, with some missing. Of some 130,000 clones detected, approximately 85% appear once; the ten largest clones hold almost 1.5%. The specimen sequenced was PBMCs. All receptors derive from a woman in her thirties in good health and CMV-seronegative.

This clone has only one observation. The chain joins TRBV15 to TRBJ2-1, with 9 bases that match TRBD1. V lost 1 base to trimming and J lost 0 bases; unmatched junction nucleotides: 1. Germline V gene sequence: CDR1 LNHNV, CDR2 YYDKDF (reference sequence). This CDR3 contains 16 residues. CDR3 residues: CATSRATGGSYNEQFF. Here the CDR3 DNA reads TGTGCCACCAGCAGAGCGACAGGGGGCTCCTACAATGAGCAGTTCTTC.

This clone was recorded at least ten times. The chain employs TRBV6-1 and TRBJ2-2, with 8 bases aligning to TRBD2. V trimming: 2 bases; J trimming: 1 base; junction bases outside the gene matches: 0. The CDR3 has 15 residues. CDR1 is MNHNS and CDR2 is SASEGT in the germline V gene. Here the CDR3 reads CASSELAGNTGELFF. DNA for the CDR3: TGTGCCAGCAGTGAACTAGCGGGGAACACCGGGGAGCTGTTTTTT.

This rearrangement joins TRBV7-9 to TRBJ2-1; 10 bases map to TRBD1. The V gene's germline CDR1 is SEHNR and CDR2 FQNEAQ (reference sequence). V lost 5 bases to trimming and J lost 7 bases; unmatched junction nucleotides: 8. This CDR3 contains 15 residues. DNA of the CDR3: TGTGCCAGCAGCCCCGGGACAGGGGATTCAAATGAGCAGTTCTTC. This sequence encodes CASSPGTGDSNEQFF.

The gene calls are TRBV6-4 and TRBJ2-2; possible D gene TRBD1, 6 bases. The CDR3 length is 14 residues. V lost 6 bases, J lost 3 bases, and 11 bases lay in between. The V gene's germline CDR1 is MRHNA and CDR2 SNTAGT. The CDR3 DNA reads TGTGCCAGCAGCTTGTCAGGGGACACCGGGGAGCTGTTTTTT. This encodes CASSLSGDTGELFF.

The rearrangement joins TRBV2 to TRBJ1-2; possible D gene TRBD1, 5 bases. The V end lost 8 bases, the J end lost 0 bases, and 16 bases lay between the germline ends. CDR1 is SNHLY and CDR2 is FYNNEI in the germline V gene. There are 15 residues in the CDR3. The CDR3, as DNA: TGTGCCAGCGGGAGGGAGGGGCGATCTAACTATGGCTACACCTTC. Translated: CASGREGRSNYGYTF.

The V and J genes are TRBV5-1 and TRBJ2-1; TRBD1 aligns across 7 bases. CDR3 size: 15 residues. Trimming removed 0 bases from V and 1 base from J; junction bases left unmatched: 1. The germline CDR1 and CDR2 sequences are SGHRS and YFSETQ. CDR3 region: CASSLGQGSYNEQFF. CDR3 nucleotides: TGCGCCAGCAGCTTGGGACAGGGTTCCTACAATGAGCAGTTCTTC.

The sample holds one count of this clone. The chain combines TRBV5-1 with TRBJ1-4; D call uncertain. The V end was cut by 5 bases, the J end by 3 bases, with 14 bases between. CDR1 is SGHRS, CDR2 YFSETQ, per germline. CDR3 length equals 15 residues. CDR3 residues: CASSRSRSANEKLFF. CDR3 nucleotide sequence: TGCGCCAGCAGTCGCTCGAGATCCGCTAATGAAAAACTGTTTTTT.

The V and J genes are TRBV10-3 and TRBJ1-1; D gene uncertain. V was shortened by 4 bases and J by 0 bases, with 6 bases between the two germline ends. The CDR3 runs 13 residues. CDR1 and CDR2 from the germline V gene are ENHRY and SYGVKD. The DNA of the CDR3 is TGTGCCATCAGTGTGCAGTTGAACACTGAAGCTTTCTTT. Its translation is CAISVQLNTEAFF.

This chain links TRBV9 with TRBJ1-3, with a weak D call TRBD1 (5 bases). Germline V gene sequence: CDR1 SGDLS, CDR2 YYNGEE. Trimming removed 3 bases at V and 0 bases at J, with 10 bases between. The CDR3 is made up of 15 amino acids. CDR3: CASSADSSSGNTIYF. The CDR3, as DNA: TGTGCCAGCAGCGCCGACAGTTCCTCTGGAAACACCATATATTTT. The whole variable domain, remainder taken from reference TRBV9 and TRBJ1-3, is DSGVTQTPKHLITATGQRVTLRCSPRSGDLSVYWYQQSLDQGLQFLIQYYNGEERAKGNILERFSAQQFPDLHSELNLSSLELGDSALYFCASSADSSSGNTIYFGEGSWLTVV.

The V gene is TRBV11-1, the J gene TRBJ1-1; 8 bases map to TRBD1. The V gene's germline CDR1 is SGHAT and CDR2 FQDESV (reference sequence). The junction had 2 bases not matched to a gene; V was cut back by 4 bases and J by 4 bases. The CDR3 is 13 residues long. The CDR3 protein is CASSSDRGTEAFF. CDR3 in DNA: TGTGCCAGCAGCTCCGACAGGGGCACTGAAGCTTTCTTT.

This clone was recorded a few times. The CDR3 DNA reads as TGCGCCAGCAGCCCCGAGCGGGGGGATAGTGGCTACACCTTC. Amino acid sequence: CASSPERGDSGYTF. The rearrangement uses TRBV5-1 and TRBJ1-2; D perhaps matches TRBD1 (5 bases). Germline CDR1 SGHRS, CDR2 YFSETQ. V dropped 4 bases and J dropped 7 bases, with 17 bases sitting between them. The CDR3 is made up of 14 amino acids.

This chain joins TRBV28 and TRBJ1-4; the match to TRBD1 covers 7 bases. V gave up 5 bases and J gave up 8 bases; unmatched junction bases: 2. Germline loops: CDR1 MDHEN, CDR2 SYDVKM. The CDR3 extends over 12 amino acids. CDR3 residues: CASSLQGEKLFF. The CDR3 DNA follows: TGTGCCAGCAGTCTACAGGGGGAAAAACTGTTTTTT.

The V and J genes are TRBV28 and TRBJ2-5, with a possible D match to TRBD2 (5 bases). This CDR3 has 13 amino acids. The V gene's germline CDR1 is MDHEN and CDR2 SYDVKM. The V end lost 6 bases, the J end lost 5 bases, and 13 bases lay between the germline ends. The CDR3 sequence: CASSGLARETQYF. The DNA of the CDR3 is TGTGCCAGCAGCGGACTGGCGCGGGAGACCCAGTACTTC.

The chain couples TRBV5-1 to TRBJ1-2; TRBD1 aligns across 7 bases. The CDR3 runs 14 residues. J gave up 2 bases and V 2 bases, and 3 bases lay outside the gene matches. The V gene's germline CDR1 is SGHRS and CDR2 YFSETQ. The CDR3 DNA reads TGCGCCAGCAGCTTCGTGGACAGGAACTATGGCTACACCTTC. This sequence encodes CASSFVDRNYGYTF.

The chain carries TRBV27 and TRBJ2-1; 9 bases fit TRBD1. In germline, CDR1 is MNHEY, CDR2 SMNVEV (reference sequence). Trimming took 2 bases from V and 3 from J; bases not matched to a gene: 5. CDR3 length: 16 amino acids. The CDR3 nucleotides are TGTGCCAGCAGTTTAAGACGGGACAGGGTCTACAATGAGCAGTTCTTC. It codes for CASSLRRDRVYNEQFF.

In this sample, this clone turned up once. This chain joins TRBV5-1 and TRBJ1-1; D is possibly TRBD1 (6 bases). CDR3 length: 15 residues. Germline CDR1 reads SGHRS; CDR2 reads YFSETQ. Trimming stripped 4 bases from V and 4 bases from J, with 17 bases between. The CDR3 sequence: CASSRLPGGLTEAFF. The DNA for the CDR3 is TGCGCCAGCAGCCGCCTGCCGGGGGGGCTCACTGAAGCTTTCTTT.

This chain uses TRBV7-6 with TRBJ2-7; a possible D gene is TRBD2 (6 bases). The germline V gene encodes CDR1 SGHVS and CDR2 FNYEAQ. The CDR3 length is 16 residues. The ends were cut back, 5 bases at V and 0 bases at J, with 17 bases in the middle. The CDR3, as DNA: TGTGCCAGCAGCCCGGGACTCTCCCTGGGCTCCTACGAGCAGTACTTC. Encoded protein: CASSPGLSLGSYEQYF.

The chain combines TRBV11-3 with TRBJ1-5; 7 bases are a match to TRBD1. J lost 7 bases, V lost 5 bases, and 26 bases had no gene match. The germline V gene encodes CDR1 SGHNT and CDR2 YENEEA. The CDR3 covers 20 residues. The CDR3 sequence: CASSPEGAPVGGGQRQPQHF. The CDR3 coding sequence is TGTGCCAGCAGCCCGGAAGGCGCTCCGGTAGGGGGCGGCCAGAGGCAGCCCCAGCATTTT.

The V call is TRBV6-1, the J call TRBJ2-2; 7 positions agree with TRBD1. Germline-derived CDR1 and CDR2 are MNHNS and SASEGT. There are 13 residues in the CDR3. V lost 10 bases, J lost 4 bases, and 6 bases stayed unmatched. Here the CDR3 DNA reads TGTGCCACCCGGGGACAGTTCACCGGGGAGCTGTTTTTT. Translated, it gives CATRGQFTGELFF.

This chain connects TRBV27 to TRBJ2-1; TRBD2 agrees at 7 bases. The germline gives CDR1 MNHEY, CDR2 SMNVEV (reference sequence). This CDR3 is built from 15 residues. Germline trimming cut 6 bases from V and 1 base from J; bases unmatched to any gene: 6. CDR3 DNA: TGTGCCAGCAGCCGACCGCGGGGGTCCTACAATGAGCAGTTCTTC. Its protein product is CASSRPRGSYNEQFF.

This chain connects TRBV20-1 to TRBJ1-5; D gene ambiguous. The germline V gene has CDR1 DFQATT and CDR2 SNEGSKA (reference sequence). This CDR3 region has 10 residues. V was cut by 6 bases and J by 13 bases, with 13 bases left in between. The CDR3 DNA sequence: TGCAGTGCCGGGGAGAGCCAGCAGCATTTT. This sequence encodes CSAGESQQHF.

This clone was seen more than once but under ten times. The rearrangement uses TRBV28 and TRBJ2-7, with 9 nucleotides matching TRBD1. The CDR3 contains 15 residues. Germline assignment: CDR1 MDHEN and CDR2 SYDVKM. V dropped 8 bases and J dropped 2; count of bases not matched to a gene: 10. The DNA of the CDR3 is TGTGCCAGCTCCTTTCCGGGACAGGGACCCTACGAGCAGTACTTC. It translates to CASSFPGQGPYEQYF.

This clone came up a few times. This CDR3 reads CASSEVRVTSGELFF. In nucleotides, the CDR3 is TGTGCCAGCAGTGAGGTGCGAGTTACCTCCGGGGAGCTGTTTTTT. The chain recombines TRBV2 with TRBJ2-2; D ambiguous. Per the germline V gene, CDR1 is SNHLY and CDR2 is FYNNEI. Between the trimmed V and J ends, which lost 3 bases and 6 bases, there was a span of 14 bases. This CDR3 has 15 residues.

This clone was recorded once. This chain links TRBV27 with TRBJ2-2, with TRBD2 matching over 7 bases. The CDR3 is 13 amino acids. In germline, CDR1 is MNHEY, CDR2 SMNVEV (reference sequence). V lost 6 bases, J lost 4 bases, and 2 bases stayed unmatched. In DNA, the CDR3 is TGTGCCAGCAGCCAGCGGGGCACCGGGGAGCTGTTTTTT. Protein: CASSQRGTGELFF.